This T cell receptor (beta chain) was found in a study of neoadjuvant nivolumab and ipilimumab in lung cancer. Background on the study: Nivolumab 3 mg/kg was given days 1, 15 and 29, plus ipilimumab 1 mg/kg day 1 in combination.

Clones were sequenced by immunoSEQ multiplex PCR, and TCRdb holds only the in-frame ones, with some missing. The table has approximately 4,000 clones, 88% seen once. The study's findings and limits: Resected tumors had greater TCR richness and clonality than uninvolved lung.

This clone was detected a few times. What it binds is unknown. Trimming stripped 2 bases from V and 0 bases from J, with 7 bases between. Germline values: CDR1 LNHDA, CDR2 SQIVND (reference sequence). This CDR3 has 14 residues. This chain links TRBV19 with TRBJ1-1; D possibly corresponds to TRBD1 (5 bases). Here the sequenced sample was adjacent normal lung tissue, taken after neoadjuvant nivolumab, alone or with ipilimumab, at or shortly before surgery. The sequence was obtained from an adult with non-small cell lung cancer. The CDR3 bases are TGTGCCAGTAGTATATGGGGGATGAACACTGAAGCTTTCTTT. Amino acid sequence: CASSIWGMNTEAFF.